This TCR beta chain was profiled in a study of response to subunit inactivated influenza vaccine. The CDR3 sequence is 15 residues long. V was pared by 5 bases and J by 3 bases, with 3 bases of the junction left unmatched. TCRdb analysed the RT-PCR reads with MiXCR anew, one entry per CDR3 protein. The table shows 600,000 to 850,000 distinct CDR3 sequences, with 14% occurring only once. The specimen comprised PBMCs from blood, sampled 14 to 15 days before vaccination. This sequence joins TRBV12-3 or TRBV12-4 and TRBJ2-1; TRBD1 matches 11 bases. This clonotype was obtained from a man in his fifties who received an inactivated influenza vaccine. The CDR3 coding sequence is TGTGCCAGCAGTCTGGGACAGGGGGTCTACAATGAGCAGTTCTTC. This sequence encodes CASSLGQGVYNEQFF.